The T cell receptor beta chain described here comes from a study of response to subunit inactivated influenza vaccine. Losses at the gene ends were 0 bases for V and 11 bases for J; bases not matched to a gene: 9. CDR3 length equals 14 residues. The germline CDR1 and CDR2 sequences are MGHRA and YSYEKL. Each CDR3 protein gets one entry after TCRdb re-called the RT-PCR reads with MiXCR. The repertoire holds some 850,000 distinct CDR3 sequences, with less than 20% as singletons. The receptor was isolated from a man aged 50 to 60 who received an inactivated influenza vaccine. Material: PBMCs from blood, obtained around 5 days after vaccination. V is TRBV4-1 and J is TRBJ1-1; 7 nucleotides line up with TRBD1. The CDR3 sequence is CASSQDFDRVHAFF. CDR3 nucleotide sequence: TGCGCCAGCAGCCAAGATTTCGACAGGGTGCACGCTTTCTTT.